This TCR beta chain is from a study of CD4 T cells in relation to SARS-CoV-2 and coronaviruses. Study overall: PBMCs were cultured with antigen for 10 days before TCR beta sequencing.

The CDR3 is 15 residues long. Trimming took 4 bases from V and 1 from J; bases not matched to a gene: 1. The germline gives CDR1 LGHDT, CDR2 YNNKEL (reference sequence). Unexposed donor CD4+ T cells date from 2011-2018, before the COVID-19 pandemic. After about ten days of culture, CD4+ T cells were isolated. As cell numbers allowed, unexposed-donor CD4+ T cells faced SARS-CoV-2 S/N and four cold-coronavirus spikes. Profiled with immunoSEQ multiplex PCR; TCRdb holds only in-frame clones, not every one. The sample includes some 16,000 clones, roughly 82% seen only once; the top ten take 35% to 45%. Comment on this clone: What it recognizes is unknown.

This chain uses TRBV3-1 (or the pseudogene TRBV3-2) with TRBJ2-7, with 13 bases aligning to TRBD2. The specimen was CD4+ T cells from PBMCs, cultured in vitro. This clonotype was sampled from a human donor in good health. The CDR3 sequence: CASSPGLAGSYEQYF. The DNA for the CDR3 is TGTGCCAGCAGCCCGGGACTAGCGGGGTCCTACGAGCAGTACTTC.